The 23 T cell receptor beta chains listed next were all sequenced from one sample in a study of blood T cell repertoires in COVID-19. Assay used: immunoSEQ multiplex PCR; TCRdb lists only in-frame clones, some missing. In the table there are some 490,000 clones, 80% to 90% of which are singletons. The sample comprised PBMCs or T cells enriched from blood (not recorded which). The receptors shown here come from a woman aged 60-70 years who had recovered from COVID-19.

The chain recombines TRBV6-5 with TRBJ2-7; 7 bases agree with TRBD1. Germline V lookup: CDR1 MNHEY, CDR2 SVGAGI. V gave up 7 bases and J gave up 2 bases; unmatched junction bases: 11. The CDR3 extends over 15 amino acids. The CDR3 spells CASTLNLRGTYEQYV. The CDR3 region has the DNA TGTGCCAGCACCCTGAACCTCAGGGGGACCTACGAGCAGTACGTC.

The DNA for the CDR3 is TGCGCCAGCAGCCCCCTGGGCAAAAATGAAAAACTGTTTTTT. Its translation: CASSPLGKNEKLFF. The chain uses TRBV5-1 and TRBJ1-4; D gene uncertain. Trimming shortened V by 4 bases and J by 5 bases, and 12 bases separated the two germline ends. This CDR3 spans 14 amino acids. The germline V gene encodes CDR1 SGHRS and CDR2 YFSETQ.

The CDR3 bases are TGCGCCAGCAGTGGTTACTCCGGGGCCGGGGGTGAGCAGTTCTTC. Translated, it gives CASSGYSGAGGEQFF. The rearrangement links TRBV10-1 to TRBJ2-1; D perhaps matches TRBD2 (6 bases). CDR3 length equals 15 residues. Trimming took 4 bases from V and 9 from J, leaving 19 bases between them. Germline CDR1 is WNHNN and CDR2 is SYGVQD (reference sequence).

This chain connects TRBV19 to TRBJ2-2, with 10 bases that match TRBD2. V trimming: 7 bases; J trimming: 4 bases; junction bases outside the gene matches: 6. The length of the CDR3 is 15 residues. CDR1 and CDR2 (germline): LNHDA, SQIVND (reference sequence). The CDR3 DNA follows: TGTGCCAGTACCACGAGCGGGGGGGGCACCGGGGAGCTGTTTTTT. The encoded protein is CASTTSGGGTGELFF.

Only one count was recorded for this clone. A much larger clone lies a single base off, so this may be a read error. The gene calls are TRBV5-1 and TRBJ1-5; D might be TRBD1 (5 bases). The V gene's germline CDR1 is SGHRS and CDR2 YFSETQ. The CDR3 consists of 14 residues. CDR3 sequence (DNA): TGCGCCACCAGCTTGGGGGGGGGCAATCAGCCCCAGCATTTT. Protein product: CATSLGGGNQPQHF.

This clone has just one count. This sequence joins TRBV2 and TRBJ1-2, with 9 bases fitting TRBD1. Germline V CDR1 and CDR2: SNHLY, FYNNEI. The V gene end was trimmed by 5 bases and the J gene end by 0 bases; junction bases not matched to a gene: 4. This CDR3 spans 15 amino acids. CDR3 DNA: TGTGCCAGCAGTAGGGACAGGGCGACTAACTATGGCTACACCTTC. It specifies CASSRDRATNYGYTF.

The genes are TRBV27 and TRBJ2-2; 8 nucleotides match TRBD1. This CDR3 is built from 15 residues. V trimming: 6 bases; J trimming: 3 bases; junction bases outside the gene matches: 6. CDR1 MNHEY and CDR2 SMNVEV come from the germline V gene (reference sequence). The CDR3 nucleotides are TGTGCCAGCAGCAGGGACAGGAGAGACACCGGGGAGCTGTTTTTT. Protein: CASSRDRRDTGELFF.

The V gene is TRBV21-1, the J gene TRBJ2-7; the listed D gene, TRBD2, was not tested against the DNA. TRBV21-1 is a pseudogene. The CDR3 contains 15 residues. CDR3 region: CASSSGTRLFYEQYV. CDR3 nucleotides: TGTGCCAGCAGCTCCGGGACTCGTCTATTCTACGAGCAGTACGTC.

The chain uses TRBV28 and TRBJ1-4; possibly TRBD1 for D (5 bases). The CDR3 spans 15 residues. Germline CDR1 is MDHEN and CDR2 is SYDVKM. V lost 3 bases, J lost 3 bases, and 11 bases lay in between. Here the CDR3 reads CASSFNGAANEKLFF. CDR3 nucleotides: TGTGCCAGCAGTTTTAATGGGGCAGCTAATGAAAAACTGTTTTTT.

The V and J genes are TRBV29-1 and TRBJ2-7; D is possibly TRBD1 (6 bases). Germline V CDR1 and CDR2: SQVTM, ANQGSEA. The CDR3 contains 13 residues. The V end was cut by 4 bases, the J end by 0 bases, with 10 bases between. CDR3 DNA: TGCAGCGTTGGAACAGGGACCTCCTACGAGCAGTACGTC. Translation: CSVGTGTSYEQYV.

CDR3 loop: CSVRAGTANYGYTF. The CDR3 DNA sequence: TGCAGCGTGAGAGCCGGGACAGCTAACTATGGCTACACCTTC. J is TRBJ1-2 and V is TRBV29-1; 7 positions match TRBD1. There are 14 residues in the CDR3. V trimming: 6 bases; J trimming: 0 bases; junction bases outside the gene matches: 7. The germline gives CDR1 SQVTM, CDR2 ANQGSEA. The full variable domain, rest sourced from reference TRBV29-1 and TRBJ1-2, is SAVISQKPSRDICQRGTSLTIQCQVDSQVTMMFWYRQQPGQSLTLIATANQGSEATYESGFVIDKFPISRPNLTFSTLTVSNMSPEDSSIYLCSVRAGTANYGYTFGSGTRLTVV.

This clone appeared a few times. The chain combines TRBV6-4 with TRBJ1-6, with TRBD1 as a possible D gene (5 bases). Germline V gene sequence: CDR1 MRHNA, CDR2 SNTAGT. CDR3 length: 14 residues. The ends were cut back, 8 bases at V and 9 bases at J, with 17 bases in the middle. The CDR3 region is CASWEEQVGSPLHF. Written as DNA, the CDR3 is TGTGCCAGCTGGGAGGAACAGGTGGGTTCACCCCTCCACTTT.

A remark on this clone: Other DNA sequences from this sample encode an identical CDR3 as well. The V call is TRBV12-5, the J call TRBJ1-1; D gene unclear. Looked up from germline, CDR1 is LGHNT and CDR2 is FRNRAP. V lost 2 bases, J lost 4 bases, and 8 bases lay in between. The CDR3 totals 13 residues. CDR3: CASGLSGGTEAFF. CDR3 nucleotide sequence: TGTGCTAGTGGTTTGTCGGGTGGCACTGAAGCTTTCTTT.

The gene calls are TRBV19 and TRBJ1-1, with D maybe TRBD1 (5 bases). In germline, CDR1 is LNHDA, CDR2 SQIVND (reference sequence). The CDR3 covers 12 residues. V was shortened by 1 base and J by 8 bases, with 8 bases between the two germline ends. CDR3 DNA: TGTGCCAGTAGTATAGGCAACAGGGAAGCTTTCTTT. Its protein is CASSIGNREAFF.

This clone has just one count. The V call is TRBV18, the J call TRBJ2-3; 9 bases are shared with TRBD1. V shed 3 bases, J shed 2 bases, and the junction held 3 bases outside the gene matches. The CDR3 consists of 15 residues. Germline V gene data show CDR1 as KGHSH and CDR2 as LQKENI. The CDR3 nucleotides read TGTGCCAGCTCACCGGGACAGGGATACACAGATACGCAGTATTTT. Translated, it gives CASSPGQGYTDTQYF.

The chain joins TRBV5-4 to TRBJ1-1; possible D gene TRBD1, 6 bases. Trimming removed 4 bases at V and 10 bases at J, with 20 bases between. Germline assignment: CDR1 SGHNT and CDR2 YYREEE (reference sequence). The CDR3 totals 14 residues. For the CDR3, the DNA is TGTGCCAGCAGCGTTCGTGACAGGTCGGGGGGAGCTTTCTTT. Residues: CASSVRDRSGGAFF.

The CDR3 DNA is TGTGCCAGCAGTAAGACAGGGTCGCGCTACGAGCAGTACGTC. Translating it yields CASSKTGSRYEQYV. V gene TRBV6-5 combines with J gene TRBJ2-7; 7 bases agree with TRBD1. CDR3 length equals 14 residues. CDR1 is MNHEY and CDR2 is SVGAGI in the germline V gene. V lost 5 bases to trimming and J lost 3 bases; unmatched junction nucleotides: 7.

V usage is TRBV7-7 and J usage is TRBJ1-3, with 8 positions matching TRBD1. The CDR3 runs 13 residues. The germline V gene has CDR1 SSHAT and CDR2 FNYEAQ (reference sequence). CDR3 nucleotides: TGTGCTAGCTCTAGAGACAGGGGCCACACCATATATTTT. It codes for CASSRDRGHTIYF.

The genes are TRBV27 and TRBJ1-3; 8 nucleotides match TRBD1. The CDR3 consists of 16 residues. V shed 0 bases and J 7 bases; nucleotides not matched to a gene: 8. Germline V lookup: CDR1 MNHEY, CDR2 SMNVEV (reference sequence). The CDR3 spells CASSLSPGGFGNTIYF. CDR3 nucleotides: TGTGCCAGCAGTTTATCGCCAGGGGGCTTTGGTAACACCATATATTTT.

The genes are TRBV24-1 and TRBJ2-5, with a weak D call TRBD1 (5 bases). Trimming pared 4 bases from V and 2 bases from J, leaving 10 bases between. This CDR3 comprises 14 residues. Germline V gene sequence: CDR1 KGHDR, CDR2 SFDVKD. CDR3 amino acids: CATSDPRQQETQYF. DNA for the CDR3: TGTGCCACCAGTGACCCTCGACAGCAAGAGACCCAGTACTTC.

V and J are TRBV24-1 and TRBJ2-3; 7 positions match TRBD1. The germline gives CDR1 KGHDR, CDR2 SFDVKD. The length of the CDR3 is 14 residues. The trim removed 8 bases at V and 3 bases at J, leaving 7 bases unmatched. CDR3 coding DNA: TGTGCCACCACCACAGGGGCCGGGACAGATACGCAGTATTTT. It translates to CATTTGAGTDTQYF.

V and J are TRBV11-3 and TRBJ2-1; 7 bases are shared with TRBD2. The junction had 5 bases not matched to a gene; V was cut back by 8 bases and J by 7 bases. Germline lookup yields CDR1 SGHNT and CDR2 YENEEA. This CDR3 has 12 amino acids. The CDR3, as DNA: TGTGCCAGCGGCGGGGGAGGGAATGAGCAGTTCTTC. Translating it yields CASGGGGNEQFF.

The chain employs TRBV5-1 and TRBJ2-3; D is perhaps TRBD2 (5 bases). Trimming stripped 7 bases from V and 0 bases from J, with 15 bases between. CDR1 is SGHRS and CDR2 is YFSETQ in the germline V gene. This CDR3 is 15 amino acids long. The CDR3 coding sequence is TGCGCCAGCTCCATAAGCGGTTCTAGCACAGATACGCAGTATTTT. The encoded protein is CASSISGSSTDTQYF.